The source of this TCR beta chain is a study of OX40 agonist ivuxolimab in advanced cancers. Assay: immunoSEQ multiplex PCR; the TCRdb copy retains only in-frame clones and omits some. Among over 35,000 clones listed, roughly 90% were seen once. Germline V gives CDR1 SGHNT, CDR2 YENEEA. CDR3 length equals 15 residues. J gave up 4 bases and V 5 bases, and 9 bases lay outside the gene matches. The sequenced sample was CD4+ or CD8+ T cells sorted from blood, obtained in a trial of the OX40 agonist ivuxolimab. The clonotype was recovered from an adult with an advanced solid tumor such as melanoma, head and neck, liver or kidney cancer. The V call is TRBV11-3, the J call TRBJ2-5; 8 bases align to TRBD2. The CDR3 reads CASSPRGGRGETQYF. The CDR3 region has the DNA TGTGCCAGCAGCCCCCGGGGGGGGAGAGGAGAGACCCAGTACTTC.